A selection of T cell receptor beta chains follows, all from one sample in a study of T and B cells in COVID-19 patients. Each CDR3 protein gets one entry after TCRdb re-called the multiplex PCR reads with MiXCR. The repertoire has several thousand distinct CDR3 sequences, more than 25% of them found once; the top ten carry approximately 5%. What was sequenced was blood. Source of these receptors: a human donor who had recovered from COVID-19. CDR3s include the opening cysteine and the closing phenylalanine or tryptophan. The D gene is left open where the match is weak. Clone sizes are given selectively: once, few, many, or a class where the clone is expanded.

TRBJ2-3 . TRBD2 TRBV28 TGTGCCAGCAGTCCTATACTAGCGGGGGGCACAGATACGCAGTATTTT CASSPILAGGTDTQYF
TRBJ2-2 medium-sized . TRBV24-1 TGTGCCACCAGTGACACTCAGGACACCGGGGAGCTGTTTTTT CATSDTQDTGELFF
TRBJ2-1 . TRBD1 TRBV7-2 TGTGCCAGCAACCTACAGGGGGCTGGATACAATGAGCAGTTCTTC CASNLQGAGYNEQFF
TRBJ1-1 . TRBD1 TRBV19 TGTGCCAGTAAACCGCAGGGGGCCAACACTGAAGCTTTCTTT CASKPQGANTEAFF
TRBJ1-1 medium-sized TRBD1 TRBV6-5 TGTGCCAGCAGTGCCCGGACAGGGACGGCTGAAGCTTTCTTT CASSARTGTAEAFF
TRBJ2-2 . . TRBV6-5 TGTGCCAGCACCGACCTATGGGGCAGAGGATCCACCGGGGAGCTGTTTTTT CASTDLWGRGSTGELFF
TRBJ2-3 medium-sized . TRBV30 TGTGCCTGGAGTGTACGCCTAGATACGCAGTATTTT CAWSVRLDTQYF
TRBJ1-1 few TRBD1 TRBV6-6 TGTGCCAGCAGTTACCCACCTACAGGGGGCACTGAAGCTTTCTTT CASSYPPTGGTEAFF
TRBJ1-4 medium-sized TRBD1 TRBV19 TGTGCCAGTAGTATGGGTACAGGGGCAACTAATGAAAAACTGTTTTTT CASSMGTGATNEKLFF
TRBJ2-5 medium-sized TRBD1 TRBV19 TGTGCCAGTAGTAGACAGGGGTGGGCAGAGACCCAGTACTTC CASSRQGWAETQYF
TRBJ1-1 . . TRBV7-3 TGTGCCAGCAGCTTAACAGGGGAGAGGCCTTTCTTT CASSLTGERPFF
TRBJ2-3 few TRBD2 TRBV7-6 TGTGCCAGCAGCAAGGGACTAGCGGGGGGGTTCTTTAGCACAGATACGCAGTATTTT CASSKGLAGGFFSTDTQYF
TRBJ1-1 . . TRBV12-3/TRBV12-4 TGTGCCAGCAGTTTAGGTGGGGACGTGGCTGAAGCTTTCTTT CASSLGGDVAEAFF
TRBJ2-3 few TRBD2 TRBV7-9 TGTGCCAGCAGCTTGCTCCTAGCGGCTAGCACAGATACGCAGTATTTT CASSLLLAASTDTQYF
TRBJ2-2 . TRBD1 TRBV5-6 TGTGCCAGCAGCCTCCCCGGGACAGGGGGCACCGGGGAGCTGTTTTTT CASSLPGTGGTGELFF
TRBJ2-2 few TRBD1 TRBV20-1 TGCAGTGCTAGGAGACAGGGGAACACCGGGGAGCTGTTTTTT CSARRQGNTGELFF
TRBJ2-1 medium-sized . TRBV15 TGTGCCACCAGCTTCCACGGGGTCGGGTATGAGCAGTTCTTC CATSFHGVGYEQFF
TRBJ1-2 medium-sized TRBD1 TRBV29-1 TGCAGCGTTGGGAGCGGGACAGTGGGAGGCTACACCTTC CSVGSGTVGGYTF
TRBJ1-1 medium-sized . TRBV18 TGTGCCAGCTCACCACAGGGGAACACTGAAGCTTTCTTT CASSPQGNTEAFF
TRBJ2-7 medium-sized . TRBV5-6 TGTGCCAGCAGCGCCGCACAGAAGCCCTACGAGCAGTACTTC CASSAAQKPYEQYF